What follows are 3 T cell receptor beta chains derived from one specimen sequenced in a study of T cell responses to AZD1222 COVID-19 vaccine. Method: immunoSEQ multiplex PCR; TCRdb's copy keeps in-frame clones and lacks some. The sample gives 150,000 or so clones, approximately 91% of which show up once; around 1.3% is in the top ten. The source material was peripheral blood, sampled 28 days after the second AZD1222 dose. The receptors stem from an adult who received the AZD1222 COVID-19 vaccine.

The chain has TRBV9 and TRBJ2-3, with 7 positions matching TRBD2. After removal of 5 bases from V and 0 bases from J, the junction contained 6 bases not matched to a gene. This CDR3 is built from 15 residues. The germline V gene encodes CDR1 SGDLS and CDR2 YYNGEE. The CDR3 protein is CASSPSGTSTDTQYF. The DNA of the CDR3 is TGTGCCAGCAGTCCTAGCGGAACTAGCACAGATACGCAGTATTTT.

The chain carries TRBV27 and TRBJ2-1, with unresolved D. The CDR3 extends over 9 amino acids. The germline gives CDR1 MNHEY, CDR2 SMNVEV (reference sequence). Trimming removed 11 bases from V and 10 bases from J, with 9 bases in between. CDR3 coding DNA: TGTGCCTCCTGGGCGGAGCAGTTCTTC. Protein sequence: CASWAEQFF.

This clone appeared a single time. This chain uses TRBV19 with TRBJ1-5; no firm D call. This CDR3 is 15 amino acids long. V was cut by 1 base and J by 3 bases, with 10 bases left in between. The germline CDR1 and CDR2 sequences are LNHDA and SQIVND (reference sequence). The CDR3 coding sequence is TGTGCCAGTAGTATAGTAGGCAGGTACAATCAGCCCCAGCATTTT. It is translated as CASSIVGRYNQPQHF.